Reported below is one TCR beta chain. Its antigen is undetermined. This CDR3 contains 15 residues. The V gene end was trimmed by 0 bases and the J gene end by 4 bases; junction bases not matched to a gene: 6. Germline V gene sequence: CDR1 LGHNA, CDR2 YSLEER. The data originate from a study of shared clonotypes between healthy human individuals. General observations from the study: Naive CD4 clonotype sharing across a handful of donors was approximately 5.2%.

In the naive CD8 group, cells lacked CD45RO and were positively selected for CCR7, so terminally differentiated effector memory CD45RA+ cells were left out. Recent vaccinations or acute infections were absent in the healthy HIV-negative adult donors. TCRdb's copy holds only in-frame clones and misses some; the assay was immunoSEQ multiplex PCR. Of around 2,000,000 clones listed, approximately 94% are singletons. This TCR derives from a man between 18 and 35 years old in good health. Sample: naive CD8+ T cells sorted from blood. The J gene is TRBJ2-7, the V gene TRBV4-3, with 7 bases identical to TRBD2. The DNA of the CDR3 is TGCGCCAGCAGCCAAGAGTGGCTAGCGGAGTACGAGCAGTACTTC. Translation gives CASSQEWLAEYEQYF.